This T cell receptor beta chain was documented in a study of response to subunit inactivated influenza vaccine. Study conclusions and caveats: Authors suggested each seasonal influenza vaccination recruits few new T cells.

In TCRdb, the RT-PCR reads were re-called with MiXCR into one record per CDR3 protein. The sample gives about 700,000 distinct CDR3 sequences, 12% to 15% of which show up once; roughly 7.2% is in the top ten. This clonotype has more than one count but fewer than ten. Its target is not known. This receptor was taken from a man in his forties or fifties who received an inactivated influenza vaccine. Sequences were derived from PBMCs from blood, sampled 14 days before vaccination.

CDR3 coding DNA: TGTGCCACCAGCAGAGAAAGGAGCTCCTACAATGAGCAGTTCTTC. This gives the protein CATSRERSSYNEQFF. The genes are TRBV15 and TRBJ2-1; D is uncertain. This CDR3 spans 15 amino acids. V was pared by 0 bases and J by 0 bases, with 6 bases between. Germline V gene sequence: CDR1 LNHNV, CDR2 YYDKDF (reference sequence).